This TCR beta chain was recorded in a study of blood T cell repertoires in COVID-19. Study information: Acute-phase and convalescent COVID-19 samples originated in the United States, Italy and Spain.

Trimming took 6 bases from V and 5 from J, leaving 14 bases between them. Per the germline V gene, CDR1 is LNHDA and CDR2 is SQIVND (reference sequence). The CDR3 is 14 residues long. Membership in each cohort depended on participant-reported clinical history. The method was immunoSEQ multiplex PCR; TCRdb's version includes in-frame clones alone and lacks a portion of them. The sample lists 200,000 to 250,000 clones, roughly 80% occurring once. The V call is TRBV19, the J call TRBJ1-5; no reliable D call. The sequencing sample was made of PBMCs or T cells enriched from blood (not recorded which). This receptor was taken from a woman aged 35 to 49 who had been exposed to COVID-19. The CDR3 sequence is CASSRTTEHQPQHF. Here the CDR3 DNA reads TGTGCCAGTAGCAGAACGACGGAGCATCAGCCCCAGCATTTT.